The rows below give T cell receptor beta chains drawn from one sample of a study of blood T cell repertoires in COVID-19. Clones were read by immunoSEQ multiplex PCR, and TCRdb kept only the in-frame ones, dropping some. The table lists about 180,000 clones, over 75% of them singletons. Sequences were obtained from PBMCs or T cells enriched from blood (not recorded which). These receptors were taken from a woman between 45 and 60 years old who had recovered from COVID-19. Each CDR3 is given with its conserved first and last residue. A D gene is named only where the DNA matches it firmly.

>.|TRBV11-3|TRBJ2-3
TGTGCCAGCAGCTTAGAAGACAGTCCAACAGATACGCAGTATTTT
CASSLEDSPTDTQYF
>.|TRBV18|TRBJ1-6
TGTGCCAGCTCCATTTCAGGGAAGAATTCACCCCTCCACTTT
CASSISGKNSPLHF
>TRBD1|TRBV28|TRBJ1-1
TGTGCCAGCGGAAACAGGGGGCAGGGCACTGAAGCTTTCTTT
CASGNRGQGTEAFF
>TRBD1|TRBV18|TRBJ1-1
TGTGCCAGCTCACCTGGAGGGGGCGTGGGTATGAACACTGAAGCTTTCTTT
CASSPGGGVGMNTEAFF
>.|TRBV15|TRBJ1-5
TGTGCCACCAGCAGAGATCCGCGGTATAGCAATCAGCCCCAGCATTTT
CATSRDPRYSNQPQHF
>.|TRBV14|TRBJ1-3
TGTGCCAGCAGCCAAATCATTAGTTTCTCTGGAAACACCATATATTTT
CASSQIISFSGNTIYF
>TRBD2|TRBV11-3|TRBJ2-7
TGTGCCAGCAGCTCCCGGGGGGGGAGCTCCTACGAGCAGTACTTC
CASSSRGGSSYEQYF
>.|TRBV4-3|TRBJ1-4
TGCGCCAGCAGCCAAGATACGGGGGATGGTAATGAAAAACTGTTTTTT
CASSQDTGDGNEKLFF
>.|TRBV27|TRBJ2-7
TGTGCCAGCAGTGGAACAGGGTACGAGCAGTACTTC
CASSGTGYEQYF
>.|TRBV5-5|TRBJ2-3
TGTGCCAGCAGCTTGGCGGTAGTTAGCACAGATACGCAGTATTTT
CASSLAVVSTDTQYF
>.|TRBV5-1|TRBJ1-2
TGCGCCAGCAGCTTCTCGGGGAACTATGGCTACACCTTC
CASSFSGNYGYTF
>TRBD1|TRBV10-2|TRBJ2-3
TGCGCCAGCAGCCTGACAGGGGGCACAGATACGCAGTATTTT
CASSLTGGTDTQYF
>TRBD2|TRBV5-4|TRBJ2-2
TGTGCCAGCAGCTTTGGACTAGCGGGGGCCCCGAACACCGGGGAGCTGTTTTTT
CASSFGLAGAPNTGELFF
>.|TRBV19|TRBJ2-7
TGTGCCAGTAGTTTCAGAGGTAACTACGAGCAGTACTTC
CASSFRGNYEQYF
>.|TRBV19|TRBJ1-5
TGTGCCAGTAGTATAGGAGGCAATCAGCCCCAGCATTTT
CASSIGGNQPQHF
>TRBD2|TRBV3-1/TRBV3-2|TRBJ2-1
TGTGCCAGCCGCGATCAGACGGGAGGCCGTCATAATGAGCAGTTCTTC
CASRDQTGGRHNEQFF
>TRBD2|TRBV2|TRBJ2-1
TGTGCCAGCAGTGCCCCGGGAGGTCGCTACAATGAGCAGTTCTTC
CASSAPGGRYNEQFF